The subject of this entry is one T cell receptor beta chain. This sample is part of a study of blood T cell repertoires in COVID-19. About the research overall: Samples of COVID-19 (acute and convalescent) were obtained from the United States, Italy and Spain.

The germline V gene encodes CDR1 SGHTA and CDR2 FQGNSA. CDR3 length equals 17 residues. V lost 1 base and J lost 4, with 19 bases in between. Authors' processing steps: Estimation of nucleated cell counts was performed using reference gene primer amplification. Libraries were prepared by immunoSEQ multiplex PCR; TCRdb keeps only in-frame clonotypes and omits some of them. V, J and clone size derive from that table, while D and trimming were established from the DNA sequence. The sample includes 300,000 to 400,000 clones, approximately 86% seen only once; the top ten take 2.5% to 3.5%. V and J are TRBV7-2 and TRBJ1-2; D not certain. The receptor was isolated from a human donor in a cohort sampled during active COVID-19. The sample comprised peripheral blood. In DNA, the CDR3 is TGTGCCAGCAGCTTAGTTAATGTGCGAGGTCGGGGCTATGGCTACACCTTC. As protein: CASSLVNVRGRGYGYTF.